The rows below give T cell receptor beta chains drawn from one sample of a study of blood T cell repertoires in COVID-19. Measured with immunoSEQ multiplex PCR; TCRdb has only the in-frame clones, and not every one. The sample carries about 250,000 clones, approximately 83% recorded once. The sequenced sample consisted of PBMCs or T cells enriched from blood (not recorded which). These receptors were taken from a woman in her 40s who had been exposed to COVID-19. The CDR3 runs from the conserved cysteine through the conserved F or W. A D gene is named only where the DNA matches it firmly. Only some rows state a clone size, as once, few, many or a class for expanded clones.

clone size: .; V gene: TRBV5-5; J gene: TRBJ2-5; D gene: TRBD2; CDR3 protein: CASSFSVSRGGGETQYF; CDR3 DNA: TGTGCCAGCAGCTTCTCCGTTTCCCGGGGGGGCGGGGAGACCCAGTACTTC
clone size: .; V gene: TRBV5-1; J gene: TRBJ2-3; D gene: TRBD2; CDR3 protein: CASSIRTSGVRSTDTQYF; CDR3 DNA: TGCGCCAGCAGCATAAGGACTAGCGGGGTAAGAAGCACAGATACGCAGTATTTT
clone size: few; V gene: TRBV18; J gene: TRBJ1-4; D gene: .; CDR3 protein: CASSPRSVSNEKLFF; CDR3 DNA: TGTGCCAGCTCACCGAGGTCGGTATCTAATGAAAAACTGTTTTTT
clone size: .; V gene: TRBV4-3; J gene: TRBJ2-6; D gene: TRBD1; CDR3 protein: CASSHTQGSGANVLTF; CDR3 DNA: TGCGCCAGCAGCCACACACAGGGGTCTGGGGCCAACGTCCTGACTTTC
clone size: .; V gene: TRBV5-4; J gene: TRBJ1-2; D gene: TRBD1; CDR3 protein: CASIQIGTGDYGYTF; CDR3 DNA: TGTGCCAGCATCCAGATAGGGACAGGAGACTATGGCTACACCTTC
clone size: .; V gene: TRBV20-1; J gene: TRBJ1-1; D gene: .; CDR3 protein: CSASRTEAFF; CDR3 DNA: TGCAGTGCTTCAAGGACAGAAGCTTTCTTT
clone size: .; V gene: TRBV7-3; J gene: TRBJ1-2; D gene: TRBD1; CDR3 protein: CASSSSDRVGGYTF; CDR3 DNA: TGTGCCAGCAGTTCATCGGACAGGGTTGGTGGCTACACCTTC
clone size: .; V gene: TRBV4-2; J gene: TRBJ1-2; D gene: .; CDR3 protein: CASSQDGHSYGYTF; CDR3 DNA: TGTGCCAGCAGCCAAGACGGACATAGCTATGGCTACACCTTC
clone size: few; V gene: TRBV3-1/TRBV3-2; J gene: TRBJ2-1; D gene: .; CDR3 protein: CASSLNRDYNEQFF; CDR3 DNA: TGTGCCAGCAGCCTTAACCGGGACTACAATGAGCAGTTCTTC
clone size: .; V gene: TRBV7-2; J gene: TRBJ2-5; D gene: TRBD2; CDR3 protein: CASSLTGWRGQETQYF; CDR3 DNA: TGTGCCAGCAGCTTAACGGGTTGGCGGGGGCAAGAGACCCAGTACTTC
clone size: .; V gene: TRBV21-1; J gene: TRBJ2-7; D gene: .; CDR3 protein: CASSAGRTYEQYF; CDR3 DNA: TGTGCCAGCAGCGCGGGCAGAACCTACGAGCAGTACTTC
clone size: .; V gene: TRBV12-2; J gene: TRBJ2-5; D gene: .; CDR3 protein: CASRLKLRQAETQYF; CDR3 DNA: TGTGCAAGTCGCCTGAAACTTCGACAGGCAGAGACCCAGTACTTC
clone size: few; V gene: TRBV9; J gene: TRBJ1-1; D gene: .; CDR3 protein: CASSVARAGGGTEAFF; CDR3 DNA: TGTGCCAGCAGCGTAGCTAGGGCAGGCGGAGGTACTGAAGCTTTCTTT
clone size: .; V gene: TRBV3-1/TRBV3-2; J gene: TRBJ1-2; D gene: .; CDR3 protein: CASSGETGAALYGYTF; CDR3 DNA: TGTGCCAGCAGCGGGGAGACAGGAGCGGCCCTTTATGGCTACACCTTC
clone size: .; V gene: TRBV6-5; J gene: TRBJ2-6; D gene: .; CDR3 protein: CASSSQPTSGANVLTF; CDR3 DNA: TGTGCCAGCAGTTCCCAACCGACATCTGGGGCCAACGTCCTGACTTTC
clone size: .; V gene: TRBV5-5; J gene: TRBJ1-4; D gene: .; CDR3 protein: CASSGPQGGDGKLFF; CDR3 DNA: TGTGCCAGCAGCGGACCCCAAGGGGGGGATGGAAAACTGTTTTTT
clone size: .; V gene: TRBV14; J gene: TRBJ1-1; D gene: .; CDR3 protein: CASSQDPRDTEAFF; CDR3 DNA: TGTGCCAGCAGCCAAGACCCGAGGGACACTGAAGCTTTCTTT
clone size: .; V gene: TRBV5-1; J gene: TRBJ2-5; D gene: .; CDR3 protein: CASSFGAGAIGETQYF; CDR3 DNA: TGCGCCAGCAGCTTTGGGGCAGGGGCCATCGGGGAGACCCAGTACTTC
clone size: few; V gene: TRBV3-1/TRBV3-2; J gene: TRBJ1-1; D gene: TRBD1; CDR3 protein: CASSQDRTGPKNTEAFF; CDR3 DNA: TGTGCCAGCAGCCAAGATCGGACAGGCCCTAAGAACACTGAAGCTTTCTTT
clone size: .; V gene: TRBV11-3; J gene: TRBJ1-1; D gene: .; CDR3 protein: CASSSTDSSRAFF; CDR3 DNA: TGTGCCAGCAGCTCGACCGACAGCTCCCGAGCTTTCTTT
clone size: .; V gene: TRBV7-3; J gene: TRBJ2-3; D gene: TRBD2; CDR3 protein: CASGRGGTDTQYF; CDR3 DNA: TGTGCCTCTGGACGCGGGGGAACAGATACGCAGTATTTT
clone size: .; V gene: TRBV9; J gene: TRBJ2-1; D gene: TRBD2; CDR3 protein: CASSVAGVAGGRNEQFF; CDR3 DNA: TGTGCCAGCAGCGTAGCTGGGGTGGCGGGGGGAAGAAATGAGCAGTTCTTC
clone size: .; V gene: TRBV5-1; J gene: TRBJ2-1; D gene: .; CDR3 protein: CASSLAPPNNEQFF; CDR3 DNA: TGCGCCAGCAGCTTGGCCCCCCCCAACAATGAGCAGTTCTTC
clone size: .; V gene: TRBV11-3; J gene: TRBJ1-1; D gene: .; CDR3 protein: CASSLGRSSGDTEAFF; CDR3 DNA: TGTGCCAGCAGCTTAGGTAGGTCTTCCGGGGACACTGAAGCTTTCTTT